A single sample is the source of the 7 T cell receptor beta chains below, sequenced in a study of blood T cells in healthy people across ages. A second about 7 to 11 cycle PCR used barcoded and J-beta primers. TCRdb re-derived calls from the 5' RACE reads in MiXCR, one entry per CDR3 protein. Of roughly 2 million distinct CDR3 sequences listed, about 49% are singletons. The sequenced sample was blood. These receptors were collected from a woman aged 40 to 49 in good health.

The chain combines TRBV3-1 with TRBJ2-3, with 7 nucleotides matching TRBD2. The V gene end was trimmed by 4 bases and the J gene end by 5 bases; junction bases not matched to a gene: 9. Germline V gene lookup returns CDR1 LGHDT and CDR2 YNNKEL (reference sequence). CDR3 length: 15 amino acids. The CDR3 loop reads CASSLPGGGRDTQYF. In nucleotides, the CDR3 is TGTGCCAGCAGCCTGCCGGGCGGGGGAAGAGATACGCAGTATTTT.

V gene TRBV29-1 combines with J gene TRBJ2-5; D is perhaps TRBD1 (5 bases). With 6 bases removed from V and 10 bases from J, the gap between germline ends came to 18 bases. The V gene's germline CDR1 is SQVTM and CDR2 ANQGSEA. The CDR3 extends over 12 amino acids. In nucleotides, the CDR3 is TGCAGCGTGCAGGGCGACCAAGTGGGCCAGTACTTC. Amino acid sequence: CSVQGDQVGQYF.

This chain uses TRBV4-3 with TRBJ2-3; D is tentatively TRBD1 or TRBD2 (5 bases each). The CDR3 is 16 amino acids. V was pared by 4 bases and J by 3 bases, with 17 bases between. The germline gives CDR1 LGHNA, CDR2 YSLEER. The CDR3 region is CASSPGGAGWTDTQYF. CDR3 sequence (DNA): TGCGCCAGCAGCCCTGGGGGAGCAGGGTGGACAGATACGCAGTATTTT.

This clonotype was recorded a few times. Here the CDR3 reads CSVSPQGQRGEQYF. The DNA of the CDR3 is TGCAGCGTTTCTCCTCAGGGACAAAGGGGGGAGCAGTACTTC. The chain has TRBV29-1 and TRBJ2-5; D is tentatively TRBD1 or TRBD2 (6 bases each). This CDR3 has 14 residues. CDR1 and CDR2 from the germline V gene are SQVTM and ANQGSEA. Trimming shortened V by 5 bases and J by 11 bases, and 24 bases separated the two germline ends.

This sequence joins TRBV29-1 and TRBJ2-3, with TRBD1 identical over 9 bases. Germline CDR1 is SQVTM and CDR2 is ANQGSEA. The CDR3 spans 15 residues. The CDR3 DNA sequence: TGCGGCTCCCACCAGGGACAGGGAGCGACAGATACGCAGTATTTT. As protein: CGSHQGQGATDTQYF.

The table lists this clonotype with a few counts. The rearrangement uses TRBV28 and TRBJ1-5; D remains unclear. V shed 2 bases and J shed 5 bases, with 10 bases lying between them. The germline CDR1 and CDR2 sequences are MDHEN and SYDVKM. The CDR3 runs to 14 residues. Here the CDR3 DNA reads TGTGCCAGCAGTTTAGCCGGGAAGTATCAGCCCCAGCATTTT. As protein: CASSLAGKYQPQHF.

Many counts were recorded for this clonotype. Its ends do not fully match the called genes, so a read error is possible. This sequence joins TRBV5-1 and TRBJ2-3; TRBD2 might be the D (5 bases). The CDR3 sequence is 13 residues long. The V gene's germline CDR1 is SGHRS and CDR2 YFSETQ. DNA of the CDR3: TGTGCCAGCAGTCCAACTAGAGCAGATACGCAGTATTTT. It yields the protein CASSPTRADTQYF.